This is a list of T cell receptor beta chains from one sample in a study of OX40 agonist ivuxolimab in advanced cancers. Produced via immunoSEQ multiplex PCR; TCRdb's table is partial and in-frame only. This table has roughly 80,000 clones, roughly 85% appearing once. The sample consisted of CD4+ or CD8+ T cells sorted from blood, taken in a trial of the OX40 agonist ivuxolimab. Source of these receptors: an adult with an advanced solid tumor such as melanoma, head and neck, liver or kidney cancer. The CDR3 runs from the conserved cysteine through the conserved F or W. The D gene is left open where the match is weak. Part of the rows lack a size; the others show once, few, many or a class for expanded clones.

TRBV13	-	TRBD1	TRBJ1-4	15	TGTGCCAGCAGCTCCCCGGGACAGCGAACCGAAAAACTGTTTTTT	CASSSPGQRTEKLFF
TRBV6-5	-	TRBD2	TRBJ2-2	16	TGTGCCAGCAGTTACTGGACTAGCGGGGGGCACGGGGAGCTGTTTTTT	CASSYWTSGGHGELFF
TRBV7-6	-	TRBD1	TRBJ1-5	14	TGTGCCAGCAGATATAGACAGGGGCGGGGGCCCCAGCATTTT	CASRYRQGRGPQHF
TRBV7-8	-	TRBD1	TRBJ2-7	14	TGTGCCAGCAGCCCCCGGGACAGGGGGCGTGAGCAGTACTTC	CASSPRDRGREQYF
TRBV6-1	-	-	TRBJ1-6	12	TGTGCCAGCACGGCAGGGTCCTCGCCCCTCCACTTT	CASTAGSSPLHF
TRBV7-9	-	TRBD2	TRBJ2-7	16	TGTGCCAGCAGCTTAGTCGGGGGTCTAGCGGAAGTCGAGCAGTACTTC	CASSLVGGLAEVEQYF
TRBV11-2	-	-	TRBJ1-5	15	TGTGCCAGCAGCTTAGGCCAAATCGGCAATCAGCCCCAGCATTTT	CASSLGQIGNQPQHF
TRBV7-2	-	-	TRBJ2-5	12	TGTGCCAGCAGTCGCCGGGGGGAGACCCAGTACTTC	CASSRRGETQYF
TRBV4-3	-	-	TRBJ2-7	13	TGCGCCAGCAGCCAAGATCAGGACAGCCGGCAGTACTTC	CASSQDQDSRQYF
TRBV5-1	few	-	TRBJ2-7	15	TGCGCCAGCAGCTATTCGGGATCGATCTCCTACGAGCAGTACTTC	CASSYSGSISYEQYF
TRBV12-5	once	TRBD1	TRBJ2-3	15	TGTGCTAGTGGTACAGGACAGGATGACCGAGATACGCAGTATTTT	CASGTGQDDRDTQYF
TRBV15	-	-	TRBJ1-6	16	TGTGCCACCAGCAGAGATCCCCGACAGCTTAATTCACCCCTCCACTTT	CATSRDPRQLNSPLHF
TRBV28	-	TRBD1	TRBJ1-5	16	TGTGCCAGCAGTCCTCCCGGGACAGGGGTGGCTCAGCCCCAGCATTTT	CASSPPGTGVAQPQHF
TRBV5-1	-	TRBD1	TRBJ2-7	13	TGCGCCAGCAGCCCGGACAGGGCCCACGAGCAGTACTTC	CASSPDRAHEQYF
TRBV9	-	-	TRBJ2-7	13	TGTGCCAGCAGCGTAAGACTTCCAAGGGAGCAGTACTTC	CASSVRLPREQYF
TRBV6-6	-	-	TRBJ2-7	12	TGTGCCAGCAGTTACGACCAGGGTCAGCAGTACTTC	CASSYDQGQQYF
TRBV28	-	-	TRBJ1-5	15	TGTGCCAGCAGACGGCCCTCGTGGGGCAATCAGCCCCAGCATTTT	CASRRPSWGNQPQHF
TRBV19	few	-	TRBJ1-5	14	TGTGCCAGTAGTATGGGGAGGGTAAACCAGCCCCAGCATTTT	CASSMGRVNQPQHF
TRBV7-8	once	-	TRBJ1-1	14	TGTGCCAGCAGCTTAGCTGCCTGGGCACCTGAAGCTTTCTTT	CASSLAAWAPEAFF
TRBV28	once	-	TRBJ1-3	16	TGTGCCAGCGCGACCTTCGGACCGAAGGCTGGAAACACCACATATTTT	CASATFGPKAGNTTYF
TRBV5-1	-	-	TRBJ1-5	13	TGCGCCAGCAGCTTGGGACAGAATCAGCCCCAGCATTTT	CASSLGQNQPQHF
TRBV18	-	-	TRBJ2-7	14	TGTGCCAGCTCACCCACAGTAGGAGGGAACGAGCAGTACTTC	CASSPTVGGNEQYF
TRBV7-2	-	-	TRBJ1-4	15	TGTGCCAGCAGCCTATCACAGGGTGGAGGGGAAAAACTGTTTTTT	CASSLSQGGGEKLFF
TRBV7-3	-	TRBD1	TRBJ2-1	14	TGTGCCAGCAGCGACAGGGGGCGGATAAATGAGCAGTTCTTC	CASSDRGRINEQFF
TRBV5-1	-	-	TRBJ2-7	15	TGCGCCAGCAGCTTGGGTTTACCGGCCACCTACGAGCAGTACTTC	CASSLGLPATYEQYF
TRBV9	-	-	TRBJ2-1	17	TGTGCCAGCAGCGAGGGAGGAGGTTCTAGCGTAGACAATGAGCAGTTCTTC	CASSEGGGSSVDNEQFF
TRBV9	-	-	TRBJ2-7	15	TGTGCCAGCAGCGTAGGGGCAGGCTTATCCTACGAGCAGTACTTC	CASSVGAGLSYEQYF
TRBV7-2	-	-	TRBJ2-4	13	TGTGCCAGCAGCTTAGGGAGGTCACAGACGGAGTACTTC	CASSLGRSQTEYF
TRBV5-1	-	TRBD1	TRBJ2-2	15	TGCGCCAGCAGCCTTGGGACAGGTAGAGTCGGGGAGCTGTTTTTT	CASSLGTGRVGELFF
TRBV2	-	-	TRBJ2-4	14	TGTGCCAGCAGTGAACAGGTAGCCAAAAACATTCAGTACTTC	CASSEQVAKNIQYF
TRBV5-1	-	TRBD2	TRBJ2-5	15	TGCGCCAGCAGCCGGAGCGGGGGGGGTCAAGAGACCCAGTACTTC	CASSRSGGGQETQYF